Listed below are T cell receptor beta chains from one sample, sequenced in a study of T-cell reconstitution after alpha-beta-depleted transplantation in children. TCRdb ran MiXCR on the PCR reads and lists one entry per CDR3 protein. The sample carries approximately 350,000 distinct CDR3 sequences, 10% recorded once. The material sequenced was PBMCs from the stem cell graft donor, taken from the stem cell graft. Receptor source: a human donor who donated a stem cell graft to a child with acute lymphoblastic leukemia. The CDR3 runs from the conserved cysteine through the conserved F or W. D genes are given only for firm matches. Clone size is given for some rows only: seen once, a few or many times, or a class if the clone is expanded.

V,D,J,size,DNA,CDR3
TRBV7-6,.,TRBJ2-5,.,TGTGCCAGCAGCGCCAGACAGTCACTAGGGGAGACCCAGTACTTC,CASSARQSLGETQYF
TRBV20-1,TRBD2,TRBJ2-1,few,TGCAGTGCTAGTAGGACTAGTGCGTCCAATGAGCAGTTCTTC,CSASRTSASNEQFF
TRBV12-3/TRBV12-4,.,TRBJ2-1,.,TGTGCCAGCAGGATGACTAGTATCAGTGAGCAGTTCTTC,CASRMTSISEQFF
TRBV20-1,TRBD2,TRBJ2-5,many,TGCAGTGCTAGCTCCTCCCTAGCGGGAGTGATACAAGAGACCCAGTACTTC,CSASSSLAGVIQETQYF
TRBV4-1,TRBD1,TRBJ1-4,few,TGCGCCAGCAAAAGGACAGGGGGCCCTGAAAAACTGTTTTTT,CASKRTGGPEKLFF
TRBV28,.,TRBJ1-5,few,TGTGCCAGCAGTTGGGGGGTCGAGGGGTCAGGTCAGCCCCAGCATTTT,CASSWGVEGSGQPQHF
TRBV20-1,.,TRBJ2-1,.,TGCATTGCTCCCCGGCCAGCATTGAGTGAGCAGTTCTTC,CIAPRPALSEQFF
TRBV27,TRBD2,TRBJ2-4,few,TGTGCCAGCAGTTTAGGGAGCGGGGGCAAAAACATTCAGTACTTC,CASSLGSGGKNIQYF
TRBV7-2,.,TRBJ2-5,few,TGTGCCAGCAGCTTACCTGTAGCGGAAAAAGAAGAGACCCAGTACTTC,CASSLPVAEKEETQYF
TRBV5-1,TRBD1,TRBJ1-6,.,TGCGCCAGCGCACAGGGGAGCTCCTATAATTCACCCCTCCACTTT,CASAQGSSYNSPLHF
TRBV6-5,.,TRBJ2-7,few,TGTGCCAGCAGTTACATGACTGGCTCCTACGAGCAGTACTTC,CASSYMTGSYEQYF
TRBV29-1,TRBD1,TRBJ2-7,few,TGCAGCGTTGACCTGGCGGGACAGGGTACCTACGAGCAGTACTTC,CSVDLAGQGTYEQYF
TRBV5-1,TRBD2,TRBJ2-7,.,TGCGCCAGCAGCTTGGAAGGACTAGCGGGATTGGACGAGCAGTACTTC,CASSLEGLAGLDEQYF
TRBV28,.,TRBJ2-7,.,TGTGCCAGCCGGAGTGGCGGATCCTACGAGCAGTACTTC,CASRSGGSYEQYF
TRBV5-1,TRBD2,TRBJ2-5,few,TGCGCCAGCAGCCAGGGACTAGCGGGAGGGCCCGAGACCCAGTACTTC,CASSQGLAGGPETQYF
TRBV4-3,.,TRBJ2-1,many,TGCGCCAGCAGCCAAGAAGGCGTAGCCCATAACTCCTACAATGAGCAGTTCTTC,CASSQEGVAHNSYNEQFF
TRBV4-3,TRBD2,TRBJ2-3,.,TGCGCCAGCAGCCAGTCCCTAGCCCTAGCGGGAGCTAGAGATACGCAGTATTTT,CASSQSLALAGARDTQYF
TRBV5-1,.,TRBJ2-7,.,TGCGCCAGCAGCTTGGCCGGTGGACACTCGGTGGAGCAGTACTTC,CASSLAGGHSVEQYF
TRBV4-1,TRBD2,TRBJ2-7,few,TGCGCCAGCAGCCCCAGCTTAGGACTAGCGGACGAGCAGTACTTC,CASSPSLGLADEQYF
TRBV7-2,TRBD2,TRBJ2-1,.,TGTGCCAGCAGCTTAGCCACCCAAGGACTAGCGGGAGGAGGGCATGAGCAGTTCTTC,CASSLATQGLAGGGHEQFF
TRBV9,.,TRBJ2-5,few,TGTGCCAGCAGCGTCCTTGGTTCGCAAGAGACCCAGTACTTC,CASSVLGSQETQYF
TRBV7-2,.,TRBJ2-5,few,TGTGCCAGCAGGCCCACCGGAAGCTCGGGGTTTTCCCAGTACTTC,CASRPTGSSGFSQYF
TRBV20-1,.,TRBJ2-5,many,TGCAGTGCTAGAGGTTGGGCGGAAGAGACCCAGTACTTC,CSARGWAEETQYF
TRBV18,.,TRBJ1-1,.,TGTGCCAGCTCACCGGAGACAGCTACTCCTGAAGCTTTCTTT,CASSPETATPEAFF
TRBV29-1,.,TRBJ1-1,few,TGCAGCGTTGAAGATGAGCTGGAAGCTTTCTTT,CSVEDELEAFF
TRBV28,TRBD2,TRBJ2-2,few,TGTGCCAGCAGTTTATGGAGCCTAGCGGGAGGGCCCGGGGAGCTGTTTTTT,CASSLWSLAGGPGELFF
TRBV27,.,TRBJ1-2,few,TGTGCCAGCAGTTTATCCAGGGCCGGGGGCTACACCTTC,CASSLSRAGGYTF
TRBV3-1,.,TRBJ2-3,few,TGTGCCAGCAGCCCTCATTCGGATACGCAGTATTTT,CASSPHSDTQYF
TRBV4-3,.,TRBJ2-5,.,TGCGCCAGCAGCCAAGATCTGCTCTGGGGCTTC,CASSQDLLWGF
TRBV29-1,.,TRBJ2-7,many,TGCAGCGTTGACCGAGACCAGTACTTC,CSVDRDQYF
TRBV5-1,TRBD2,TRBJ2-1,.,TGCGCCAGCAGCTTGGGGGTTAGCGGGGGACTGGGAGAGCAGTTCTTC,CASSLGVSGGLGEQFF
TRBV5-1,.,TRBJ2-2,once,TGCGCCAGCAGCCCCGGACTACCGGGGGGCACCGGGGAGCTGTTTTTC,CASSPGLPGGTGELFF
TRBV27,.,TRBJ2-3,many,TGTGCCAGCAGTATCGGACTGACTAGCACAGATACGCAGTATTTT,CASSIGLTSTDTQYF
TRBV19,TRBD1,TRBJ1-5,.,TGTGCCAGCGACCAGGGGGGTCAGCCCCAGCATTTT,CASDQGGQPQHF
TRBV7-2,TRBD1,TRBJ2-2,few,TGTGCCAGCAGACAAAATCCACAGGGGAGCACCGGGGAGCTGTTTTTT,CASRQNPQGSTGELFF
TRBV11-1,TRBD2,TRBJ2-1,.,TGTGCCAGCAGCTTAGCAGTCGGCGCGGGAGGGCCATCGGATGAGCAGTTCTTC,CASSLAVGAGGPSDEQFF
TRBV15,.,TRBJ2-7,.,TGTGCCACCAGCAGAGAGGGGGACCGCCTATGGTACGAGCAGTACTTC,CATSREGDRLWYEQYF
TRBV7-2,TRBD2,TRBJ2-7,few,TGTGCCAGCAGCTTACTAGCGGGAGATGGGTACGAGCAGTACTTC,CASSLLAGDGYEQYF
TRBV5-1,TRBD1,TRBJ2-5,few,TGCGCCAGCAGCGGACTGGACAGGGGAGGTTCAGAGACCCAGTACTTC,CASSGLDRGGSETQYF
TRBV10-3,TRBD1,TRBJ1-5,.,TGTGCCATCAGTTCAGGACAGGGCAATCAGCCCCAGCATTTT,CAISSGQGNQPQHF
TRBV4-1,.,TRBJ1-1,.,TGCGCCAGTACCGGGTCGAACACTGAAGCTTTCTTT,CASTGSNTEAFF
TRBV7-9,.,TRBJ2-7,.,TGTGCCAGCAGCTTCTCCAGTGGGCCCTACGAGCAGTACTTC,CASSFSSGPYEQYF
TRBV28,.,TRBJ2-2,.,TGTGCCAGCAGTTCCCGACTGAGCACCGGGGAGCTGTTTTTT,CASSSRLSTGELFF
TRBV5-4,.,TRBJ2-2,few,TGTGCCAGCAGCTTGGGCGGGACGCGGACCGGGGAGCTGTTTTTT,CASSLGGTRTGELFF
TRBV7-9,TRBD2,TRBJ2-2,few,TGTGCCAGCAGGGGAGCGGGGACCTCGGGCACCGGGGAGCTGTTTTTT,CASRGAGTSGTGELFF
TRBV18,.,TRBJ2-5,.,TGTGCCAGCTCGCGCTGGGGAGAGACCCAGTACTTC,CASSRWGETQYF
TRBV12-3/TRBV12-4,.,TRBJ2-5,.,TGTGCCAGCAGTTTACACCCCAACCAAGAGACCCAGTACTTC,CASSLHPNQETQYF
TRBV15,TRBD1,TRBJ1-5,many,TGTGCCACCAGCAGATCACGACAGGGCCTGGAGCCCCAGCATTTT,CATSRSRQGLEPQHF
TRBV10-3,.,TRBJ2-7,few,TGTGCCATCAGTGCGAGGGACACTCGGGGGAACGAGCAGTACTTC,CAISARDTRGNEQYF
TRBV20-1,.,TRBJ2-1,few,TGCAGTGCCACCCGGAAGCGCAATGAGCAGTTCTTC,CSATRKRNEQFF
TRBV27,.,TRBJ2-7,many,TGTGCCAGCAGTTTTGCCGTGTCCTACGAGCAGTACTTC,CASSFAVSYEQYF
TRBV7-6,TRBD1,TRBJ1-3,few,TGTGCCAGCAGCCGAGACAGGGGGCTAGGAAACACCATATATTTT,CASSRDRGLGNTIYF
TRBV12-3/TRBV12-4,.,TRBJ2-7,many,TGTGCCAGCAGTTTGCAGCCTTCCTACGAGCAGTACTTC,CASSLQPSYEQYF
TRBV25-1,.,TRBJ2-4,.,TGTGCCAGCAGGGTGGGCGAACTTCCGAAAAACATTCAGTACTTC,CASRVGELPKNIQYF
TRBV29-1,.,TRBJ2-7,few,TGCAGCGTTGACGAGGGCAGATTC,CSVDEGRF
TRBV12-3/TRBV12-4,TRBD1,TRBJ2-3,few,TGTGCCAGCACTTTTAACAGGGGGCGCGCAGATACGCAGTATTTT,CASTFNRGRADTQYF
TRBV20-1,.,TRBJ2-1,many,TGCAGTGCTATACAGACAGGAGGCTCTTACAATGAGCAGTTCTTC,CSAIQTGGSYNEQFF